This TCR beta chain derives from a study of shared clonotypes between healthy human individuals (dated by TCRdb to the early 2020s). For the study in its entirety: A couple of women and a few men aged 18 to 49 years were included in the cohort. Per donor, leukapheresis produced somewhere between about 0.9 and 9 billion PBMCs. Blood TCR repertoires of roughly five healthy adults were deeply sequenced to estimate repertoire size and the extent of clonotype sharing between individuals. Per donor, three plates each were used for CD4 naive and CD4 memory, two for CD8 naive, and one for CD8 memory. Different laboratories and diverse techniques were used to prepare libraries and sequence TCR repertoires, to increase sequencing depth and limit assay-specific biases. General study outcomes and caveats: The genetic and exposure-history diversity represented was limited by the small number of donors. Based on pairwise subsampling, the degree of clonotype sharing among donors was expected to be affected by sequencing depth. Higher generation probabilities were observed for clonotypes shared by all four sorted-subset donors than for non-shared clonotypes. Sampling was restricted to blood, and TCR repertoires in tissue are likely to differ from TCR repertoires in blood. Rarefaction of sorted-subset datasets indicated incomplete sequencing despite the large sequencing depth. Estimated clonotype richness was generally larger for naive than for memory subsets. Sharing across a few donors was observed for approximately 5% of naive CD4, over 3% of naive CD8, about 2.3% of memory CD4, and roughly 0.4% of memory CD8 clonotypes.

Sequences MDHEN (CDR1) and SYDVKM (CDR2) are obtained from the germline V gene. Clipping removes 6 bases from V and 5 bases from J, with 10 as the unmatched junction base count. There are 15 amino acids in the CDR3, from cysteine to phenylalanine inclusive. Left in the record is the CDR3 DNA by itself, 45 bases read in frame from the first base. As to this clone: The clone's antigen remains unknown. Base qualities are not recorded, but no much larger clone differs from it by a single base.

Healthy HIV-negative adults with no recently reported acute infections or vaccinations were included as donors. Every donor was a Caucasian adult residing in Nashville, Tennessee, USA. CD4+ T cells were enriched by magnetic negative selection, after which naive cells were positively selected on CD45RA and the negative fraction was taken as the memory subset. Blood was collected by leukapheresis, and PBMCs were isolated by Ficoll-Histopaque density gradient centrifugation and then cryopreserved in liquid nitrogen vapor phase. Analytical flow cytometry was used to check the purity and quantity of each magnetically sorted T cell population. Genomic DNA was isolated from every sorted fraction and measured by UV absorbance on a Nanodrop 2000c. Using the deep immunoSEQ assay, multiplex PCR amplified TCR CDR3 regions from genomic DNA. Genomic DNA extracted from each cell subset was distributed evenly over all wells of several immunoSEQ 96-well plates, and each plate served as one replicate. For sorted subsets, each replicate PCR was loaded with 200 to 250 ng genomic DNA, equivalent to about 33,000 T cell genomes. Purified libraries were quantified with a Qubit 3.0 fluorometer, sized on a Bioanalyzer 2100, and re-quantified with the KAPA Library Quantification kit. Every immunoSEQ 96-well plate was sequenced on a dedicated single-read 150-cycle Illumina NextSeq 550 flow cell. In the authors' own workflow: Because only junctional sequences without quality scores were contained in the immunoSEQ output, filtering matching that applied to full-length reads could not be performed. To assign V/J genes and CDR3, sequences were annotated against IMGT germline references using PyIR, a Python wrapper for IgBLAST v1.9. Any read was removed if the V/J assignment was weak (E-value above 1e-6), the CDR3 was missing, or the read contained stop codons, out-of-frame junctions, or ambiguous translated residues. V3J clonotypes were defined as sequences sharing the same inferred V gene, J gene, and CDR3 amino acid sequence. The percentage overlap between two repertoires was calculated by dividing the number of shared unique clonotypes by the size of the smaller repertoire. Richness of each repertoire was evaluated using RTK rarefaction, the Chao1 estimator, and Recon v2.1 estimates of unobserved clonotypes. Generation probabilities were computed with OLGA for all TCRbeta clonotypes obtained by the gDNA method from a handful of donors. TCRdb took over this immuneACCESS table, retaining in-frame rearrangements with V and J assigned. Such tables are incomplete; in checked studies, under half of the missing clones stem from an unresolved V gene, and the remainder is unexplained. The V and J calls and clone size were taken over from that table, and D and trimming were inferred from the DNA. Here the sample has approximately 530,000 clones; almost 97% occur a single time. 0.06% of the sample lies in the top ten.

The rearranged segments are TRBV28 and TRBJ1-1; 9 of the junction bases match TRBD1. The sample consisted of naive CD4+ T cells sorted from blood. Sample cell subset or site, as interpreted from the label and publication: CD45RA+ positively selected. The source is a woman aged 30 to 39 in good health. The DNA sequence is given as TGTGCCAGCAGCTCACAGGGGGCTGGAGTGACTGAAGCTTTCTTT. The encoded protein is CASSSQGAGVTEAFF.